The 30 T cell receptor beta chains listed next were all sequenced from one sample in a study of T cell responses to AZD1222 COVID-19 vaccine. Data came from immunoSEQ multiplex PCR; TCRdb stores just in-frame clones and leaves some out. Among about 140,000 clones, 88% were seen once, and the ten largest hold 3% to 4.5%. The sample here was peripheral blood, taken on day 0 of AZD1222 vaccination. These receptors were obtained from an adult in good health.

This clone was observed once. The chain carries TRBV28 and TRBJ1-1; maybe TRBD1 (5 bases). Germline CDR1 and CDR2: MDHEN and SYDVKM. V lost 8 bases to trimming and J lost 10 bases, with 17 bases between them. This CDR3 is built from 12 residues. CDR3 coding DNA: TGTGCCAGCGGAACCGGGGGTTTGGTAGCTTTCTTT. This encodes CASGTGGLVAFF.

The DNA of the CDR3 is TGTGCCAGCGGGAGGGGGGGCCCCACCGATACGCAGTATTTT. Translating it yields CASGRGGPTDTQYF. This chain joins TRBV11-2 and TRBJ2-3; the D gene is possibly TRBD2 (7 bases). Trimming pared 8 bases from V and 6 bases from J, leaving 18 bases between. There are 14 residues in the CDR3. Germline V lookup: CDR1 SGHAT, CDR2 FQNNGV.

The chain uses TRBV4-3 and TRBJ1-1, with a weak D call TRBD1 (5 bases). Trimming pared 3 bases from V and 2 bases from J, leaving 10 bases between. Germline CDR1 LGHNA, CDR2 YSLEER. The CDR3 spans 14 residues. Here the CDR3 DNA reads TGCGCCAGCAGCCACGATGACAGTAACACTGAAGCTTTCTTT. Amino acids: CASSHDDSNTEAFF.

V and J are TRBV27 and TRBJ2-1; D gene ambiguous. The V end lost 0 bases, the J end lost 10 bases, and 13 bases lay between the germline ends. Per germline, CDR1 MNHEY and CDR2 SMNVEV (reference sequence). The CDR3 covers 14 residues. Here the CDR3 reads CASSLSHSAGEQFF. CDR3 coding DNA: TGTGCCAGCAGTTTATCCCACAGTGCAGGCGAGCAGTTCTTC.

CDR3: CASSNRVRNSGANVLTF. The CDR3 nucleotides are TGTGCCAGCAGTAATAGGGTACGGAACTCTGGGGCCAACGTCCTGACTTTC. The chain recombines TRBV2 with TRBJ2-6, with unresolved D. Germline CDR1 SNHLY, CDR2 FYNNEI. This CDR3 contains 17 residues. The ends were cut back, 5 bases at V and 0 bases at J, with 14 bases in the middle. Complete variable domain (other parts from reference TRBV2 and TRBJ2-6): EPEVTQTPSHQVTQMGQEVILRCVPISNHLYFYWYRQILGQKVEFLVSFYNNEISEKSEIFDDQFSVERPDGSNFTLKIRSTKLEDSAMYFCASSNRVRNSGANVLTFGAGSRLTVL.

The chain carries TRBV3-1 (or the pseudogene TRBV3-2) and TRBJ2-3; D ambiguous. Looked up from germline, CDR1 is LGHDT and CDR2 is YNNKEL (reference sequence). CDR3 size: 13 residues. V lost 4 bases and J 4 bases, leaving 9 bases between the germline ends. The CDR3 loop reads CASSRRGPDTQYF. The CDR3 region has the DNA TGTGCCAGCAGCCGGCGCGGACCAGATACGCAGTATTTT.

The chain is built from TRBV14 and TRBJ2-7; no firm D call. The CDR3 loop spans 10 amino acids. Deletions cut 2 bases from V and 8 bases from J, with 4 bases between. From germline, CDR1 is SGHDN and CDR2 FVKESK. DNA for the CDR3: TGTGCCAGCAGCCAATATCAGCAGTACTTC. This translates into CASSQYQQYF.

J is TRBJ1-6 and V is TRBV4-2; no reliable D call. The germline V gene has CDR1 LGHNA and CDR2 YNFKEQ. The CDR3 is 12 amino acids. V lost 0 bases, J lost 14 bases, and 8 bases lay in between. The CDR3 region has the DNA TGTGCCAGCAGCCAAGAACGAGTAGCCCTCCACTTT. Translated: CASSQERVALHF.

This clone was seen more than once but under ten times. This chain links TRBV30 with TRBJ1-3, with 7 bases fitting TRBD1. The V and J ends lost 6 bases and 4 bases, in that order; junction bases with no gene match: 9. Germline values: CDR1 GTSNPN, CDR2 SVGIG (reference sequence). The CDR3 loop spans 14 amino acids. In nucleotides, the CDR3 is TGTGCCTGCAACAGGGGTGGCACGGGAAACACCATATATTTT. This gives the protein CACNRGGTGNTIYF.

J is TRBJ1-1 and V is TRBV15; possibly TRBD1 for D (6 bases). The CDR3 is 15 amino acids. The V and J ends lost 3 bases and 0 bases respectively, with 11 bases between them. The germline CDR1 and CDR2 sequences are LNHNV and YYDKDF (reference sequence). The CDR3, as DNA: TGTGCCACCAGCAGGGGGGGGGCGATGAACACTGAAGCTTTCTTT. This translates into CATSRGGAMNTEAFF.

The chain has TRBV7-3 and TRBJ2-2; no definite D call. The CDR3 sequence is 12 residues long. The V end lost 7 bases, the J end lost 5 bases, and 8 bases lay between the germline ends. Germline CDR1 is SGHTA and CDR2 is FQGTGA. Here the CDR3 DNA reads TGTGCCAGCACCGGGCCTACCGGGGAGCTGTTTTTT. Residues: CASTGPTGELFF.

The V gene is TRBV7-2, the J gene TRBJ1-2, with D unclear. Germline CDR1 and CDR2: SGHTA and FQGNSA. The CDR3 loop spans 13 amino acids. Trimming shortened V by 5 bases and J by 3 bases, and 10 bases separated the two germline ends. The DNA for the CDR3 is TGTGCCAGCAGCCCAATTCGGGACTATGGCTACACCTTC. Its translation: CASSPIRDYGYTF.

Here the CDR3 DNA reads TGTGCCAGCAGCCAAGTTACAGGGCGGAGTGGCTACACCTTC. Its translation is CASSQVTGRSGYTF. The chain combines TRBV3-1 (or the pseudogene TRBV3-2) with TRBJ1-2; a weak D match, TRBD1 (6 bases). V dropped 1 base and J dropped 7 bases, with 13 bases sitting between them. Germline CDR1 is LGHDT and CDR2 is YNNKEL (reference sequence). The CDR3 has 14 residues.

The rearrangement joins TRBV6-6 to TRBJ2-1; perhaps TRBD2 as D (5 bases). In germline, CDR1 is MNHNY, CDR2 SVGAGI (reference sequence). V shed 7 bases and J shed 5 bases, with 15 bases lying between them. This CDR3 has 14 amino acids. Here the CDR3 reads CASTRPGGNNEQFF. CDR3 DNA: TGTGCCAGCACTCGGCCTGGAGGCAACAATGAGCAGTTCTTC.

V and J are TRBV24-1 and TRBJ2-1; TRBD2 agrees at 7 bases. The V gene's germline CDR1 is KGHDR and CDR2 SFDVKD. There are 14 residues in the CDR3. The J segment lost 3 bases and the V segment lost 4 bases, leaving 2 bases of the junction unmatched. In DNA, the CDR3 is TGTGCCACCAGTGACCCGGGGGGCTACAATGAGCAGTTCTTC. It encodes CATSDPGGYNEQFF.

The chain links TRBV7-6 to TRBJ1-2; 10 nucleotides align to TRBD1. Per the germline V gene, CDR1 is SGHVS and CDR2 is FNYEAQ. After removal of 1 base from V and 13 bases from J, the junction contained 6 bases not matched to a gene. This CDR3 has 13 residues. CDR3 in amino acids: CASSLGQGAHSTF. The CDR3 DNA follows: TGTGCCAGCAGCTTAGGACAGGGGGCGCATAGCACCTTC.

The V gene is TRBV10-1, the J gene TRBJ1-2; D unclear. This CDR3 spans 13 amino acids. Germline V CDR1 and CDR2: WNHNN, SYGVQD (reference sequence). With 5 bases removed from V and 4 bases from J, the gap between germline ends came to 11 bases. In DNA, the CDR3 is TGCGCCAGCAGTACCGACCGAAGCTATGGCTACACCTTC. Its protein product is CASSTDRSYGYTF.

The chain has TRBV7-5 and TRBJ1-1. TRBV7-5 is a recognized pseudogene. This CDR3 is 17 amino acids long. CDR3 bases: TGTGTCAGAAGCTCTGCGTGCGGACTGCGGATGAACACTGAAGCTTTCTTT. Its translation: CVRSSACGLRMNTEAFF.

The chain carries TRBV14 and TRBJ2-1; D gene ambiguous. CDR1 is SGHDN, CDR2 FVKESK, per germline. Trimming took 0 bases from V and 7 from J, leaving 10 bases between them. The CDR3 covers 14 residues. DNA for the CDR3: TGTGCCAGCAGCCAAGAATGGGCGGTGAATGAGCAGTTCTTC. Translating gives CASSQEWAVNEQFF.

The gene calls are TRBV5-6 and TRBJ2-7; D call uncertain. This CDR3 is 11 amino acids long. Germline V gene data show CDR1 as SGHDT and CDR2 as YYEEEE. V was cut by 3 bases and J by 3 bases, with 4 bases left in between. CDR3 residues: CASSSYYEQYF. CDR3 in DNA: TGTGCCAGCAGCTCGTACTACGAGCAGTACTTC.

The chain joins TRBV28 to TRBJ1-1, with D hard to call. The V end was cut by 2 bases, the J end by 1 base, with 8 bases between. The CDR3 has 14 amino acids. From germline, CDR1 is MDHEN and CDR2 SYDVKM. The CDR3 bases are TGTGCCAGCAGTTTAATCGGGAAGAACACTGAAGCTTTCTTT. Its protein is CASSLIGKNTEAFF.

This clone was counted a single time. This chain connects TRBV7-8 to TRBJ1-6, with D tentatively TRBD1 (5 bases). The CDR3 covers 15 residues. Germline CDR1 and CDR2: SGHVS and FQNEAQ. V lost 5 bases and J lost 8, with 16 bases in between. The CDR3 spells CASSPRVPGDSPLHF. The CDR3, as DNA: TGTGCCAGCAGCCCTCGGGTGCCGGGGGATTCACCCCTCCACTTT.

The chain combines TRBV18 with TRBJ1-4; D may be TRBD1 (6 bases). V dropped 3 bases and J dropped 8 bases, with 13 bases sitting between them. The CDR3 extends over 14 amino acids. Looked up from germline, CDR1 is KGHSH and CDR2 is LQKENI. CDR3 sequence: CASSPTGFSEKLFF. The DNA for the CDR3 is TGTGCCAGCTCACCCACAGGGTTTTCGGAAAAACTGTTTTTT.

For this clone: The sample holds other DNA sequences that translate to the same CDR3. The V and J genes are TRBV14 and TRBJ2-7; D gene uncertain. The germline V gene has CDR1 SGHDN and CDR2 FVKESK. This CDR3 has 11 amino acids. Trimming shortened V by 2 bases and J by 3 bases, and 2 bases separated the two germline ends. The CDR3 nucleotides are TGTGCCAGCAGCCAACTCTACGAGCAGTACTTC. Translating gives CASSQLYEQYF.

The rearrangement uses TRBV5-6 and TRBJ2-7; D unresolved. The CDR3 extends over 14 amino acids. Trimming stripped 5 bases from V and 1 base from J, with 13 bases between. Per the germline V gene, CDR1 is SGHDT and CDR2 is YYEEEE. CDR3 DNA: TGTGCCAGCAGGGCTCGGCAGTCTTCCTACGAGCAGTACTTC. As protein: CASRARQSSYEQYF.

V is TRBV5-6 and J is TRBJ2-1, with D unresolved. CDR3 size: 15 residues. Trimming removed 6 bases at V and 9 bases at J, with 22 bases between. In germline, CDR1 is SGHDT, CDR2 YYEEEE. CDR3 nucleotide sequence: TGTGCCAGCATCTCCCGTTCGGGTAGCTTGGGTGAGCAGTTCTTC. Protein product: CASISRSGSLGEQFF.

The chain is built from TRBV19 and TRBJ1-5; 7 bases line up with TRBD1. With 6 bases clipped from V and 7 bases from J, the junction kept 15 bases outside the gene matches. Germline V gene sequence: CDR1 LNHDA, CDR2 SQIVND (reference sequence). CDR3 size: 16 residues. The CDR3 protein is CASSLFWDSADQPQHF. The CDR3 DNA is TGTGCCAGTAGCTTGTTCTGGGACAGTGCAGACCAGCCCCAGCATTTT.

The CDR3 here is CSADGDIYNEQFF. As DNA, the CDR3 is TGCAGCGCCGACGGGGATATTTACAATGAGCAGTTCTTC. The J gene is TRBJ2-1, the V gene TRBV29-1; a possible D gene is TRBD2 (5 bases). Per the germline V gene, CDR1 is SQVTM and CDR2 is ANQGSEA. V lost 7 bases to trimming and J lost 4 bases, with 14 bases between them. The CDR3 loop spans 13 amino acids.

V gene TRBV27 combines with J gene TRBJ2-7; 11 positions agree with TRBD2. Germline V CDR1 and CDR2: MNHEY, SMNVEV (reference sequence). J lost 4 bases, V lost 4 bases, and 6 bases had no gene match. The CDR3 covers 15 residues. CDR3 coding DNA: TGTGCCAGCAGTTCACTAGCGGGAGTTCCATACGAGCAGTACTTC. Its translation is CASSSLAGVPYEQYF.

The genes are TRBV5-4 and TRBJ2-7; 8 bases match TRBD1. Germline CDR1 and CDR2: SGHNT and YYREEE (reference sequence). V lost 4 bases and J lost 4; bases outside the gene matches: 13. The CDR3 runs 16 residues. The CDR3 DNA follows: TGTGCCAGCAGCCCAGCAAAGGCAGGGGGCTTTTACGAGCAGTACTTC. As protein: CASSPAKAGGFYEQYF. Full variable domain (remainder filled in from reference TRBV5-4 and TRBJ2-7): ETGVTQSPTHLIKTRGQQVTLRCSSQSGHNTVSWYQQALGQGPQFIFQYYREEENGRGNFPPRFSGLQFPNYSSELNVNALELDDSALYLCASSPAKAGGFYEQYFGPGTRLTVT.